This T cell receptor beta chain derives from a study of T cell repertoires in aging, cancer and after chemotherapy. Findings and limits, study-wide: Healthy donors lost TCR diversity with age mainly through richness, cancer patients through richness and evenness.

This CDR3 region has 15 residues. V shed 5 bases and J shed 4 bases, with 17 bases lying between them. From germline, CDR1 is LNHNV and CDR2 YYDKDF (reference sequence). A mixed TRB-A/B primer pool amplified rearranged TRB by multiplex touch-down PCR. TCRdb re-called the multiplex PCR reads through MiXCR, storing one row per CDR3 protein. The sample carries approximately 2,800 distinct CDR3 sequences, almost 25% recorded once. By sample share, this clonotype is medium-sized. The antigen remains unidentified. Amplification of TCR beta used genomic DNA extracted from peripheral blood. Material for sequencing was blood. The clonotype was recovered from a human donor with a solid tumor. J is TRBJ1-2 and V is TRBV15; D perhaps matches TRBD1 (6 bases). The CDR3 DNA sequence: TGTGCCACCAGCCATCCACTGACAGGCGTCTATGGCTACACCTTC. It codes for CATSHPLTGVYGYTF.